A single sample gave rise to the 13 T cell receptor beta chains below, sequenced in a study of OX40 agonist ivuxolimab in advanced cancers. Only in-frame clones appear in the TCRdb table, and some are missing; sequencing was by immunoSEQ multiplex PCR. The sample has around 68,000 clones; about 91% are singletons. The specimen was CD4+ or CD8+ T cells sorted from blood, collected in a trial of the OX40 agonist ivuxolimab. The receptors here all came from an adult with an advanced solid tumor such as melanoma, head and neck, liver or kidney cancer.

This chain connects TRBV5-1 to TRBJ2-3, with 7 bases fitting TRBD1. V shed 0 bases, J shed 0 bases, and the junction held 7 bases outside the gene matches. The CDR3 has 17 amino acids. The germline V gene encodes CDR1 SGHRS and CDR2 YFSETQ. The CDR3 coding sequence is TGCGCCAGCAGCTTGGATGCCACAGGGGTTAGCACAGATACGCAGTATTTT. It yields the protein CASSLDATGVSTDTQYF.

The chain recombines TRBV7-3 with TRBJ2-7; TRBD2 aligns across 8 bases. V shed 2 bases and J 4 bases; nucleotides not matched to a gene: 7. This CDR3 has 15 amino acids. The germline V gene encodes CDR1 SGHTA and CDR2 FQGTGA. Written as DNA, the CDR3 is TGTGCCAGCAGCTTAGTTCTCCAGCGGGGGTACGAGCAGTACTTC. Protein product: CASSLVLQRGYEQYF.

This clone was found once. The chain carries TRBV15 and TRBJ2-7, with 13 bases lining up with TRBD2. Trimming at V came to 0 bases and at J to 7 bases, leaving 6 bases not matched to a gene. The V gene's germline CDR1 is LNHNV and CDR2 YYDKDF (reference sequence). The CDR3 extends over 16 amino acids. The chain's CDR3 is CATSREGLAGVQEQYF. Written as DNA, the CDR3 is TGTGCCACCAGCAGAGAAGGACTAGCGGGAGTACAAGAGCAGTACTTC.

This rearrangement joins TRBV28 to TRBJ1-1; D is undetermined. Trimming took 4 bases from V and 7 from J, leaving 7 bases between them. The germline V gene has CDR1 MDHEN and CDR2 SYDVKM. The CDR3 spans 11 residues. CDR3 DNA sequence: TGTGCCAGCAGTTCAACCCGTGAAGCTTTCTTT. Translated, it gives CASSSTREAFF.

The chain couples TRBV5-1 to TRBJ1-2; the D gene is possibly TRBD1 (5 bases). Trimming cost V 0 bases and J 4 bases, with 10 bases left between them. Germline values: CDR1 SGHRS, CDR2 YFSETQ. This CDR3 contains 14 residues. The CDR3 spells CASSLAGSTYGYTF. CDR3 DNA sequence: TGCGCCAGCAGCTTGGCAGGGAGCACCTATGGCTACACCTTC.

The chain uses TRBV2 and TRBJ1-5, with D possibly being TRBD1 (5 bases). CDR3 size: 15 residues. The germline CDR1 and CDR2 sequences are SNHLY and FYNNEI. The V end lost 10 bases, the J end lost 0 bases, and 16 bases lay between the germline ends. The CDR3 sequence: CATSGGGTSNQPQHF. The CDR3 bases are TGTGCCACCTCCGGGGGGGGAACTAGCAATCAGCCCCAGCATTTT.

In its sample, this clone was seen a few times. The rearrangement links TRBV4-2 to TRBJ2-7, with a weak D call TRBD1 (5 bases). Germline V CDR1 and CDR2: LGHNA, YNFKEQ. The V end lost 0 bases, the J end lost 0 bases, and 12 bases lay between the germline ends. This CDR3 is 16 amino acids long. The CDR3 reads CASSQDLTANSYEQYF. The CDR3 DNA reads TGTGCCAGCAGCCAAGATCTGACAGCCAACTCCTACGAGCAGTACTTC.

This chain uses TRBV6-1 with TRBJ2-3; 9 positions match TRBD1. The CDR3 is made up of 15 amino acids. Germline CDR1 reads MNHNS; CDR2 reads SASEGT. V lost 8 bases, J lost 4 bases, and 10 bases stayed unmatched. CDR3 DNA: TGTGCCAGCGGCGCTTTGGGGACAGGGCCAGATACGCAGTATTTT. Protein sequence: CASGALGTGPDTQYF.

The chain combines TRBV19 with TRBJ2-7, with 7 positions matching TRBD1. V lost 9 bases, J lost 7 bases, and 15 bases stayed unmatched. The CDR3 has 14 amino acids. Germline CDR1 reads LNHDA; CDR2 reads SQIVND (reference sequence). The chain's CDR3 is CASKRHRQGEEQYF. The CDR3 bases are TGTGCCAGCAAGAGGCACCGACAGGGAGAAGAGCAGTACTTC.

V usage is TRBV10-3 and J usage is TRBJ2-2, with 10 nucleotides matching TRBD1. Germline V CDR1 and CDR2: ENHRY, SYGVKD. Trimming at V came to 6 bases and at J to 2 bases, leaving 0 bases not matched to a gene. This CDR3 is 14 amino acids long. CDR3 coding DNA: TGTGCCATCAGGACAGGGGGCAACACCGGGGAGCTGTTTTTT. Translating it yields CAIRTGGNTGELFF.

The genes are TRBV15 and TRBJ2-1, with TRBD2 matching over 9 bases. The length of the CDR3 is 16 residues. In germline, CDR1 is LNHNV, CDR2 YYDKDF (reference sequence). Trimming took 1 base from V and 7 from J; bases not matched to a gene: 8. In DNA, the CDR3 is TGTGCCACCAGCAGAGGAGGTAGCGGGAGCGATAATGAGCAGTTCTTC. Protein product: CATSRGGSGSDNEQFF.

CDR3 in amino acids: CASSLEAGLYNEQFF. The CDR3 coding sequence is TGCGCCAGCAGCTTGGAAGCGGGGCTGTACAATGAGCAGTTCTTC. This chain connects TRBV5-1 to TRBJ2-1; 7 positions agree with TRBD2. V was clipped by 0 bases and J by 4 bases; unmatched bases: 4. This CDR3 is built from 15 residues. Germline V gene sequence: CDR1 SGHRS, CDR2 YFSETQ.

This chain uses TRBV6-5 with TRBJ1-1; 10 positions match TRBD1. Per germline, CDR1 MNHEY and CDR2 SVGAGI. The ends lost 6 bases at V and 1 base at J; junction bases unmatched: 5. CDR3 length equals 15 residues. The CDR3 loop is CASRPWTGGNTEAFF. Here the CDR3 DNA reads TGTGCCAGCAGACCATGGACAGGGGGGAACACTGAAGCTTTCTTT.